This entry lists 20 T cell receptor beta chains sequenced from one sample in a study of PD-L1 blockade in urothelial cancer. Time point denoted: pretreatment peripheral blood. Clones were sequenced by immunoSEQ multiplex PCR, and TCRdb holds only the in-frame ones, with some missing. The table shows about 79,000 clones, with around four fifths occurring only once. The specimen was PBMCs, collected around atezolizumab (anti-PD-L1) treatment. The receptors come from a man between 35 and 55 years old with urothelial cancer.

The rearrangement joins TRBV28 to TRBJ2-7, with 9 bases aligning to TRBD2. Losses at the gene ends were 5 bases for V and 0 bases for J; bases not matched to a gene: 5. Germline CDR1 and CDR2: MDHEN and SYDVKM. There are 15 residues in the CDR3. The CDR3 loop is CASSTQTSGSYEQYF. The CDR3 region has the DNA TGTGCCAGCAGTACCCAGACTAGCGGCTCCTACGAGCAGTACTTC.

The chain uses TRBV2 and TRBJ1-2; TRBD1 agrees at 8 bases. CDR1 SNHLY and CDR2 FYNNEI come from the germline V gene. The CDR3 has 14 residues. J lost 8 bases, V lost 6 bases, and 11 bases had no gene match. Here the CDR3 reads CASRGNRGLGGYTF. CDR3 DNA sequence: TGTGCCAGCAGGGGCAACAGGGGGTTGGGAGGCTACACCTTC.

The rearrangement uses TRBV29-1 and TRBJ2-7; the D gene is possibly TRBD2 (5 bases). CDR3 length: 13 residues. CDR1 is SQVTM, CDR2 ANQGSEA, per germline. V was cut by 5 bases and J by 0 bases, with 11 bases left in between. CDR3 nucleotide sequence: TGCAGCGTTCGATTAGCGATCTCCTACGAGCAGTACTTC. The encoded protein is CSVRLAISYEQYF.

The J gene is TRBJ1-2, the V gene TRBV29-1, with 11 bases lining up with TRBD1. With V trimmed by 3 bases and J by 4 bases, 7 bases remained unmatched. Germline lookup yields CDR1 SQVTM and CDR2 ANQGSEA. The CDR3 has 15 residues. CDR3: CSVDDGQGAVYGYTF. DNA for the CDR3: TGCAGCGTTGATGATGGACAGGGGGCGGTCTATGGCTACACCTTC. The variable domain in full, completed from reference TRBV29-1 and TRBJ1-2, reads SAVISQKPSRDICQRGTSLTIQCQVDSQVTMMFWYRQQPGQSLTLIATANQGSEATYESGFVIDKFPISRPNLTFSTLTVSNMSPEDSSIYLCSVDDGQGAVYGYTFGSGTRLTVV.

The genes are TRBV5-1 and TRBJ2-3, with D possibly being TRBD1 (6 bases). Germline CDR1 reads SGHRS; CDR2 reads YFSETQ. The ends were cut back, 4 bases at V and 3 bases at J, with 15 bases in the middle. The CDR3 consists of 15 residues. The CDR3 spells CASSAKGERTDTQYF. In nucleotides, the CDR3 is TGCGCCAGCAGCGCTAAGGGGGAGAGAACAGATACGCAGTATTTT.

This clone showed up just once. The chain joins TRBV5-1 to TRBJ2-2; D perhaps matches TRBD2 (6 bases). This CDR3 is built from 15 residues. Looked up from germline, CDR1 is SGHRS and CDR2 is YFSETQ. V dropped 1 base and J dropped 5 bases, with 12 bases sitting between them. CDR3 DNA sequence: TGCGCCAGCAGCTTGAGGGAGGTAGCGACCGGGGAGCTGTTTTTT. Translated, it gives CASSLREVATGELFF.

Written as DNA, the CDR3 is TGTGCCAGTAGGGTCGCGACAGGGTTGAGCTATGGCTACACCTTC. Protein: CASRVATGLSYGYTF. This rearrangement joins TRBV19 to TRBJ1-2; 7 bases agree with TRBD1. CDR1 is LNHDA, CDR2 SQIVND, per germline (reference sequence). J lost 4 bases, V lost 6 bases, and 11 bases had no gene match. The CDR3 consists of 15 residues. Complete variable domain (other parts from reference TRBV19 and TRBJ1-2): DGGITQSPKYLFRKEGQNVTLSCEQNLNHDAMYWYRQDPGQGLRLIYYSQIVNDFQKGDIAEGYSVSREKKESFPLTVTSAQKNPTAFYLCASRVATGLSYGYTFGSGTRLTVV.

The V gene is TRBV19, the J gene TRBJ2-1, with 12 nucleotides matching TRBD2. Per the germline V gene, CDR1 is LNHDA and CDR2 is SQIVND (reference sequence). J was trimmed by 7 bases and V by 7 bases; bases with no gene match: 2. The CDR3 loop spans 13 amino acids. DNA of the CDR3: TGTGCCAGTAAACTAGCGGGAGGAAATGAGCAGTTCTTC. Translating gives CASKLAGGNEQFF.

The chain couples TRBV11-3 to TRBJ1-1; TRBD1 is a possible D gene (5 bases). Germline lookup yields CDR1 SGHNT and CDR2 YENEEA. V lost 5 bases and J 0 bases, leaving 7 bases between the germline ends. The CDR3 covers 13 residues. The CDR3: CASSLRVNTEAFF. The CDR3 bases are TGTGCCAGCAGCCTCAGGGTGAACACTGAAGCTTTCTTT.

The chain combines TRBV11-3 with TRBJ2-2; 7 positions agree with TRBD2. V lost 5 bases to trimming and J lost 0 bases; unmatched junction nucleotides: 9. Per germline, CDR1 SGHNT and CDR2 YENEEA. The CDR3 is 17 residues long. CDR3 in amino acids: CASSPNRDYSNTGELFF. The CDR3 DNA reads as TGTGCCAGCAGCCCCAACCGGGACTACTCGAACACCGGGGAGCTGTTTTTT.

The chain links TRBV7-3 to TRBJ1-1; 7 bases match TRBD1. This CDR3 has 15 residues. V shed 0 bases, J shed 4 bases, and the junction held 5 bases outside the gene matches. Germline lookup yields CDR1 SGHTA and CDR2 FQGTGA. The CDR3 here is CASSLTEGGRTEAFF. Here the CDR3 DNA reads TGTGCCAGCAGCTTAACGGAAGGGGGCCGCACTGAAGCTTTCTTT.

Comments on this clone: A single base separates this from a much larger clone, so it may be a read error. This sequence joins TRBV25-1 and TRBJ2-3; D may be TRBD2 (6 bases). The CDR3 runs 13 residues. Trimming took off 6 bases at V and 0 bases at J, with 7 bases between the two ends. Per germline, CDR1 MGHDK and CDR2 SYGVNS. In DNA, the CDR3 is TGTGCCAGCAGAGGGACTAGCACAGATACGCAGTATTTT. It codes for CASRGTSTDTQYF.

The V call is TRBV19, the J call TRBJ2-7; a weak D match, TRBD1 (6 bases). The CDR3 length is 14 residues. Germline V CDR1 and CDR2: LNHDA, SQIVND (reference sequence). Between the trimmed V and J ends, which lost 5 bases and 0 bases, there was a span of 11 bases. The CDR3, as DNA: TGTGCCAGTAGTCGACAGGCCTCCTCCTACGAGCAGTACTTC. Protein product: CASSRQASSYEQYF.

This clone has just a few counts. At one end, the junction sequence differs from germline, possibly due to a read error. The chain uses TRBV29-1 and TRBJ1-2; D may be TRBD1 (5 bases). Germline CDR1 SQVTM, CDR2 ANQGSEA. This CDR3 comprises 10 residues. The CDR3 region is CSVRPREGFF. DNA for the CDR3: TGCAGCGTCCGCCCCAGGGAGGGGTTCTTC. Complete variable domain (other parts from reference TRBV29-1 and TRBJ1-2): SAVISQKPSRDICQRGTSLTIQCQVDSQVTMMFWYRQQPGQSLTLIATANQGSEATYESGFVIDKFPISRPNLTFSTLTVSNMSPEDSSIYLCSVRPREGFFGSGTRLTVV.

This clone appeared a single time. The chain combines TRBV5-4 with TRBJ2-5; 10 nucleotides agree with TRBD1. V shed 0 bases and J 5 bases; nucleotides not matched to a gene: 4. Looked up from germline, CDR1 is SGHNT and CDR2 is YYREEE (reference sequence). The CDR3 consists of 15 residues. CDR3: CASSLGDRGRETQYF. The CDR3 nucleotides read TGTGCCAGCAGCTTGGGGGACAGGGGTAGGGAGACCCAGTACTTC.

The chain combines TRBV28 with TRBJ1-2, with TRBD1 matching 10 bases. With 6 bases clipped from V and 4 bases from J, the junction kept 11 bases outside the gene matches. Germline-derived CDR1 and CDR2 are MDHEN and SYDVKM. CDR3 length equals 16 residues. CDR3 in amino acids: CASSRPRDRGGYGYTF. The DNA for the CDR3 is TGTGCCAGCAGCCGGCCCCGGGACAGGGGAGGCTATGGCTACACCTTC.

The chain carries TRBV6-6 and TRBJ1-2, with 9 bases identical to TRBD1. The CDR3 contains 13 residues. Looked up from germline, CDR1 is MNHNY and CDR2 is SVGAGI (reference sequence). V lost 2 bases and J lost 6; bases outside the gene matches: 1. As DNA, the CDR3 is TGTGCCAGCAGTTACGGACAGGGGAATGGCTACACCTTC. Translation gives CASSYGQGNGYTF.

The chain uses TRBV7-9 and TRBJ2-2; 8 nucleotides match TRBD2. The CDR3 runs 16 residues. CDR1 is SEHNR, CDR2 FQNEAQ, per germline (reference sequence). The V and J ends lost 5 bases and 1 base, in that order; junction bases with no gene match: 6. The CDR3 protein is CASSQNLAGNTGELFF. The CDR3 DNA reads TGTGCCAGCAGCCAAAACCTAGCGGGGAACACCGGGGAGCTGTTTTTT.

Details on this clone: The junction and the germline gene differ at one end; a read error may be behind it. The chain has TRBV30 and TRBJ2-7; D gene ambiguous. The CDR3 is made up of 11 amino acids. Germline V CDR1 and CDR2: GTSNPN, SVGIG (reference sequence). CDR3 residues: CAWSDSSEQYF. The CDR3 bases are TGTGCCTGGAGTGACTCCTCCGAGCAGTACTTC.

The chain couples TRBV6-6 to TRBJ2-7; D is perhaps TRBD1 (5 bases). This CDR3 has 13 residues. With 3 bases removed from V and 12 bases from J, the gap between germline ends came to 18 bases. The germline gives CDR1 MNHNY, CDR2 SVGAGI (reference sequence). The chain's CDR3 is CASSYVQALNPYF. The CDR3 region has the DNA TGTGCCAGCAGTTATGTACAGGCCTTAAATCCGTACTTC.